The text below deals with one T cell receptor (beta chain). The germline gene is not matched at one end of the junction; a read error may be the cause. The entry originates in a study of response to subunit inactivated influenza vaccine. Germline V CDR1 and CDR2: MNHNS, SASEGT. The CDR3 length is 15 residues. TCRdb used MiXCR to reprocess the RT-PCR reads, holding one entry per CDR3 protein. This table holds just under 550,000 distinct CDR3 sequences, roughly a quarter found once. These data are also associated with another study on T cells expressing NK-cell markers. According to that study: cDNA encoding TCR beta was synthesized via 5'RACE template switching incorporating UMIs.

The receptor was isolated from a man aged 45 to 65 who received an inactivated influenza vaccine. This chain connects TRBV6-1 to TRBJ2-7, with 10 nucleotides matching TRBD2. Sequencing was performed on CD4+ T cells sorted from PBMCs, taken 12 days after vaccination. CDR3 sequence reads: CASRPGLAVPYEQDF. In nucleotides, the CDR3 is TGTGCCAGCAGACCCGGACTAGCGGTTCCCTACGAGCAGGACTTC.